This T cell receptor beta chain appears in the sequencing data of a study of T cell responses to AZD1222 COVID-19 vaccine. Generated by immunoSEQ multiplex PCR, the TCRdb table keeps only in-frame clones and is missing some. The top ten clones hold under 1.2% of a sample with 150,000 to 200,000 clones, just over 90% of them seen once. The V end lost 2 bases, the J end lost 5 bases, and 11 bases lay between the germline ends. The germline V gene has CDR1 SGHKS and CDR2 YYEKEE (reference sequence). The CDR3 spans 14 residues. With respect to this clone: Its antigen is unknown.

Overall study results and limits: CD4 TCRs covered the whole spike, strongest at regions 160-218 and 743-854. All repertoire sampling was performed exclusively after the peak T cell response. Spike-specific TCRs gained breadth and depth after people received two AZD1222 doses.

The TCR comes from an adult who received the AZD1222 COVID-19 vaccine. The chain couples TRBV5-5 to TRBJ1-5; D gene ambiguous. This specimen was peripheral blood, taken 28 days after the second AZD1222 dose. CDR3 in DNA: TGTGCCAGCAGCTTCACGGTTGGTGATCAGCCCCAGCATTTT. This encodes CASSFTVGDQPQHF.